Below are 25 T cell receptor beta chains sequenced from a single sample in a study of control samples from healthy donors and cancer patients. TCRdb keeps only in-frame clones here, not all; method: immunoSEQ multiplex PCR. The sample lists 170,000 or so clones; around 87% were seen once. The sample taken for sequencing was blood. These receptor sequences come from a woman aged 50 to 60 in good health.

This clone was detected only a few times. The V and J genes are TRBV19 and TRBJ1-4; 8 bases are a match to TRBD1. Germline CDR1 reads LNHDA; CDR2 reads SQIVND (reference sequence). With V trimmed by 9 bases and J by 2 bases, 2 bases remained unmatched. The CDR3 runs to 13 residues. The CDR3 DNA reads TGTGCCAGCAGACAGGGGACTAATGAAAAACTGTTTTTT. Protein product: CASRQGTNEKLFF.

This sequence joins TRBV5-1 and TRBJ1-1; D is perhaps TRBD1 (6 bases). Germline V lookup: CDR1 SGHRS, CDR2 YFSETQ. The length of the CDR3 is 14 residues. Trimming removed 6 bases at V and 1 base at J, with 13 bases between. CDR3 coding DNA: TGCGCCAGCAAATCTGTGACAGGGAACACTGAAGCTTTCTTT. Its translation: CASKSVTGNTEAFF.

On this clone itself: Compared with germline, one end of the junction differs, possibly owing to a read error. This sequence joins TRBV5-1 and TRBJ1-2; D may be TRBD1 (6 bases). The CDR3 is 11 residues long. Germline V gives CDR1 SGHRS, CDR2 YFSETQ. CDR3 region: CASSGQGRYAF. For the CDR3, the DNA is TGCGCCAGCAGCGGGCAGGGGAGATACGCCTTC.

The genes are TRBV11-3 and TRBJ2-1, with 8 bases aligning to TRBD2. Germline-derived CDR1 and CDR2 are SGHNT and YENEEA. The junction had 7 bases not matched to a gene; V was cut back by 5 bases and J by 4 bases. The CDR3 runs to 15 residues. The CDR3 reads CASSNGLAIYNEQFF. The CDR3 DNA is TGTGCCAGCAGCAACGGACTAGCAATTTACAATGAGCAGTTCTTC.

This clone was counted once. This sequence joins TRBV25-1 and TRBJ2-6; TRBD1 is a possible D gene (6 bases). V was shortened by 5 bases and J by 1 base, with 12 bases between the two germline ends. The CDR3 spans 16 residues. CDR1 is MGHDK, CDR2 SYGVNS, per germline. In DNA, the CDR3 is TGTGCCAGCAGTCTCCCAACAGGGTCTGGGGCCAACGTCCTGACTTTC. This gives the protein CASSLPTGSGANVLTF.

Points on this clone: The sample holds other DNA sequences that translate to the same CDR3. V usage is TRBV29-1 and J usage is TRBJ1-6, with 10 bases fitting TRBD1. The CDR3 sequence is 13 residues long. The germline CDR1 and CDR2 sequences are SQVTM and ANQGSEA. V lost 4 bases, J lost 6 bases, and 0 bases stayed unmatched. The CDR3 DNA sequence: TGCAGCGTTGGGACAGGGGGTAATTCACCCCTCCACTTT. Protein product: CSVGTGGNSPLHF.

The chain carries TRBV29-1 and TRBJ1-5; TRBD1 matches 9 bases. V dropped 2 bases and J dropped 7; count of bases not matched to a gene: 9. The germline V gene has CDR1 SQVTM and CDR2 ANQGSEA. This CDR3 comprises 15 residues. CDR3 sequence reads: CSVELTGGAGQPQHF. As DNA, the CDR3 is TGCAGCGTTGAACTAACAGGGGGCGCCGGGCAGCCCCAGCATTTT.

V gene TRBV11-2 combines with J gene TRBJ2-3, with TRBD2 as a possible D gene (5 bases). CDR1 SGHAT and CDR2 FQNNGV come from the germline V gene. This CDR3 is 16 amino acids long. Between the trimmed V and J ends, which lost 2 bases and 1 base, there was a span of 13 bases. CDR3 residues: CASSLSGGGRTDTQYF. The CDR3 DNA reads as TGTGCCAGCAGCTTATCCGGCGGAGGTCGCACAGATACGCAGTATTTT. Based on the CDR3 plus reference TRBV11-2 and TRBJ2-3, the full variable domain is EAGVAQSPRYKIIEKRQSVAFWCNPISGHATLYWYQQILGQGPKLLIQFQNNGVVDDSQLPKDRFSAERLKGVDSTLKIQPAKLEDSAVYLCASSLSGGGRTDTQYFGPGTRLTVL.

CDR3 sequence reads: CASSLQLRVKQFF. The CDR3 bases are TGTGCCAGCAGCTTACAACTCAGGGTAAAGCAGTTCTTC. The genes are TRBV7-2 and TRBJ2-1; perhaps TRBD1 as D (5 bases). The germline V gene encodes CDR1 SGHTA and CDR2 FQGNSA. V was shortened by 2 bases and J by 11 bases, with 13 bases between the two germline ends. The CDR3 runs to 13 residues. The full variable domain, with the rest looked up from reference TRBV7-2 and TRBJ2-1, is GAGVSQSPSNKVTEKGKDVELRCDPISGHTALYWYRQSLGQGLEFLIYFQGNSAPDKSGLPSDRFSAERTGGSVSTLTIQRTQQEDSAVYLCASSLQLRVKQFFGPGTRLTVL.

This chain's CDR3 is CAISDRFGSPLHF. CDR3 in DNA: TGTGCCATCAGTGACAGATTCGGGTCACCCCTCCACTTT. This rearrangement joins TRBV10-3 to TRBJ1-6; the D is unclear. CDR1 is ENHRY and CDR2 is SYGVKD in the germline V gene. Trimming pared 3 bases from V and 10 bases from J, leaving 10 bases between. This CDR3 region has 13 residues.

The chain combines TRBV7-3 with TRBJ2-1, with 8 bases lining up with TRBD2. There are 15 residues in the CDR3. The V and J ends lost 4 bases and 4 bases, in that order; junction bases with no gene match: 6. Germline CDR1 SGHTA, CDR2 FQGTGA. CDR3 DNA: TGTGCCAGCAGCTCGATGACTAGCGCTTACAATGAGCAGTTCTTC. Translation gives CASSSMTSAYNEQFF.

This clone was recorded a few times. This specimen includes other DNA sequences encoding the same CDR3. This chain joins TRBV18 and TRBJ1-5, with 9 bases lining up with TRBD1. Germline V gene lookup returns CDR1 KGHSH and CDR2 LQKENI. The J segment lost 5 bases and the V segment lost 6 bases, leaving 5 bases of the junction unmatched. The length of the CDR3 is 14 residues. The CDR3 sequence is CASSPTGGYQPQHF. The CDR3 bases are TGTGCCAGCTCTCCAACAGGGGGCTATCAGCCCCAGCATTTT. Full variable domain (outside the CDR3, taken from reference TRBV18 and TRBJ1-5): NAGVMQNPRHLVRRRGQEARLRCSPMKGHSHVYWYRQLPEEGLKFMVYLQKENIIDESGMPKERFSAEFPKEGPSILRIQQVVRGDSAAYFCASSPTGGYQPQHFGDGTRLSIL.

A few counts support this clone. The chain's CDR3 is CASSFGFTEAFF. In DNA, the CDR3 is TGTGCCAGCAGCTTTGGTTTCACTGAAGCTTTCTTT. The chain recombines TRBV5-6 with TRBJ1-1; D is undetermined. Germline values: CDR1 SGHDT, CDR2 YYEEEE. The germline V and J ends were trimmed by 2 bases and 4 bases, with 6 bases remaining between them. The CDR3 totals 12 residues.

This clone was detected a few times. This chain uses TRBV27 with TRBJ2-7; D unresolved. The V gene's germline CDR1 is MNHEY and CDR2 SMNVEV (reference sequence). The CDR3 has 15 residues. Trimming pared 6 bases from V and 0 bases from J, leaving 15 bases between. The CDR3 sequence is CASRAYSTLSYEQYF. For the CDR3, the DNA is TGTGCCAGCAGGGCCTACAGCACCCTCTCCTACGAGCAGTACTTC.

V is TRBV24-1 and J is TRBJ1-5; D is perhaps TRBD1 (6 bases). This CDR3 spans 14 amino acids. CDR1 KGHDR and CDR2 SFDVKD come from the germline V gene. V shed 4 bases and J shed 7 bases, with 13 bases lying between them. CDR3 region: CATSEDGTRQPQHF. The CDR3 DNA reads as TGTGCCACCAGTGAAGATGGGACACGGCAGCCCCAGCATTTT.

The chain employs TRBV7-2 and TRBJ1-2; D is undetermined. CDR1 and CDR2 (germline): SGHTA, FQGNSA. This CDR3 contains 14 residues. V was trimmed by 1 base and J by 2 bases, leaving 8 bases between them. The CDR3 nucleotides are TGTGCCAGCAGCTTAGGTGGGGAAAACTATGGCTACACCTTC. Translated: CASSLGGENYGYTF.

This chain uses TRBV6-5 with TRBJ2-1; D is uncertain. The CDR3 spans 13 residues. From germline, CDR1 is MNHEY and CDR2 SVGAGI. V shed 2 bases and J shed 6 bases, with 8 bases lying between them. Here the CDR3 DNA reads TGTGCCAGCAGTTACGGGCTACTCAATGAGCAGTTCTTC. It yields the protein CASSYGLLNEQFF.

The genes are TRBV9 and TRBJ2-2, with a tentative D call TRBD1 (6 bases). CDR1 is SGDLS, CDR2 YYNGEE, per germline. The CDR3 spans 16 residues. Trimming shortened V by 4 bases and J by 1 base, and 14 bases separated the two germline ends. CDR3 loop: CASSRVPGQNTGELFF. In nucleotides, the CDR3 is TGTGCCAGCAGCCGAGTTCCGGGACAGAACACCGGGGAGCTGTTTTTT.

The chain uses TRBV18 and TRBJ1-2; TRBD1 might be the D (5 bases). The V end lost 3 bases, the J end lost 10 bases, and 24 bases lay between the germline ends. This CDR3 spans 16 amino acids. Germline V CDR1 and CDR2: KGHSH, LQKENI. The CDR3 loop is CASSPKLLTGGGIYTF. The CDR3 bases are TGTGCCAGCTCACCGAAACTCCTGACCGGGGGAGGCATCTACACCTTC. Combining the CDR3 with reference TRBV18 and TRBJ1-2 gives the whole variable domain NAGVMQNPRHLVRRRGQEARLRCSPMKGHSHVYWYRQLPEEGLKFMVYLQKENIIDESGMPKERFSAEFPKEGPSILRIQQVVRGDSAAYFCASSPKLLTGGGIYTFGSGTRLTVV.

This clone was seen a single time. The chain has TRBV21-1 and TRBJ1-3; the listed D gene, TRBD1, was not tested against the DNA. TRBV21-1 is labeled a pseudogene. The CDR3 length is 20 residues. The CDR3 loop is CASSKALLRGGTGAGNTIYF. As DNA, the CDR3 is TGTGCCAGCAGCAAAGCGCTTTTACGCGGCGGGACAGGGGCTGGAAACACCATATATTTT.

Only one count was recorded for this clone. The chain combines TRBV28 with TRBJ1-5; D ambiguous. Trimming left V 8 bases short and J 3 bases short, with 8 bases between. The CDR3 has 12 residues. Germline lookup yields CDR1 MDHEN and CDR2 SYDVKM. For the CDR3, the DNA is TGTGCCAGCGGAGGGTTCAATCAGCCCCAGCATTTT. This sequence encodes CASGGFNQPQHF.

The table lists this clone with a few counts. The rearrangement joins TRBV19 to TRBJ1-2; D is ambiguous. Germline values: CDR1 LNHDA, CDR2 SQIVND (reference sequence). This CDR3 has 11 residues. V was trimmed by 4 bases and J by 4 bases, leaving 4 bases between them. The DNA for the CDR3 is TGTGCCAGTAGTAAGATCTATGGCTACACCTTC. It yields the protein CASSKIYGYTF.

V is TRBV18 and J is TRBJ1-1, with D hard to call. Germline assignment: CDR1 KGHSH and CDR2 LQKENI. CDR3 length equals 15 residues. Trimming removed 1 base at V and 3 bases at J, with 12 bases between. The CDR3 DNA reads as TGTGCCAGCTCACCACAAAATCATGGGGACACTGAAGCTTTCTTT. Protein: CASSPQNHGDTEAFF.

This clone appeared a single time. The chain joins TRBV14 to TRBJ1-4, with 9 nucleotides matching TRBD1. This CDR3 is built from 16 residues. V gave up 4 bases and J gave up 7 bases; unmatched junction bases: 10. The germline V gene has CDR1 SGHDN and CDR2 FVKESK. The CDR3 loop is CASSPNRGQGPEKLFF. DNA of the CDR3: TGTGCCAGCAGCCCCAATCGGGGACAGGGACCTGAAAAACTGTTTTTT.

The gene calls are TRBV19 and TRBJ1-5; 7 nucleotides line up with TRBD1. The V and J ends lost 5 bases and 6 bases, in that order; junction bases with no gene match: 13. The CDR3 spans 16 residues. The germline gives CDR1 LNHDA, CDR2 SQIVND (reference sequence). This CDR3 is CASSRMWQGVIQPQHF. The CDR3 DNA reads as TGTGCCAGTAGTCGTATGTGGCAGGGGGTTATTCAGCCCCAGCATTTT. The complete variable domain, with remaining parts taken from reference TRBV19 and TRBJ1-5, reads DGGITQSPKYLFRKEGQNVTLSCEQNLNHDAMYWYRQDPGQGLRLIYYSQIVNDFQKGDIAEGYSVSREKKESFPLTVTSAQKNPTAFYLCASSRMWQGVIQPQHFGDGTRLSIL.